Here is one T cell receptor (beta chain) with its context. The antigen is not known. TCRdb's table, derived via immunoSEQ multiplex PCR, lists solely in-frame clones and lacks some. The sample consists of roughly 98,000 clones, over 80% of them appearing once. This sample stems from a study of radiotherapy plus CTLA-4 blockade in lung cancer. Study-wide background: Objective responses emerged in around a sixth of patients, and 31% attained disease control.

Lung cancer patients with chemo-refractory metastatic non-small-cell disease were given focal radiation plus CTLA-4 blockade with ipilimumab. Per the germline V gene, CDR1 is MNHEY and CDR2 is SMNVEV (reference sequence). The CDR3 covers 17 residues. The J segment lost 3 bases and the V segment lost 4 bases, leaving 9 bases of the junction unmatched. Study outcomes and limitations: Radiotherapy was combined with ipilimumab, and tumor-derived TCR clones then expanded in blood.

The source is a human donor with non-small cell lung cancer that progressed on radiotherapy plus ipilimumab. The chain links TRBV27 to TRBJ2-7; 13 bases agree with TRBD2. The input for sequencing was peripheral blood, taken from a patient treated with radiotherapy plus ipilimumab. CDR3: CASSSTPWTSGSYEQYF. In DNA form, the CDR3 reads TGTGCCAGCAGTTCAACCCCCTGGACTAGCGGGAGCTACGAGCAGTACTTC.